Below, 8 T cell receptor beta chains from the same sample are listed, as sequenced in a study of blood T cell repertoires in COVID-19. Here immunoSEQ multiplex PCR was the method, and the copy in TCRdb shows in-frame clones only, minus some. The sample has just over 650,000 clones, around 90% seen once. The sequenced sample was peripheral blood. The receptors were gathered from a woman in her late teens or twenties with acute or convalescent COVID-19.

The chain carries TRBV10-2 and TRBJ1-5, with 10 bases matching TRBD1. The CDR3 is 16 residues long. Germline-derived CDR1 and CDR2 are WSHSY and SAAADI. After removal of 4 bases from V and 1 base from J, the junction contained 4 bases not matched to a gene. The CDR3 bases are TGCGCCAGCAGTGTGACAGGGGGCGAAAGCAATCAGCCCCAGCATTTT. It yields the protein CASSVTGGESNQPQHF.

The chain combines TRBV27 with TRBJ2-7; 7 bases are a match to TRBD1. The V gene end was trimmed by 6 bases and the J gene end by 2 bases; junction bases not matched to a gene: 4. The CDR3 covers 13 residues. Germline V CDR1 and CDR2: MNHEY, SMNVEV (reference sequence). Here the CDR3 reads CASSGQEAYEQYF. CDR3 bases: TGTGCCAGCAGCGGACAGGAAGCCTACGAGCAGTACTTC.

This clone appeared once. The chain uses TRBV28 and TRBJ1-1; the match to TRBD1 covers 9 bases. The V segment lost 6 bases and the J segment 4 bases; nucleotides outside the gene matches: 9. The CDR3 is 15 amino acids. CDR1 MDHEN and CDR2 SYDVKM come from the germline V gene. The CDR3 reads CASRWTGEGSTEAFF. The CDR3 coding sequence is TGTGCCAGCAGGTGGACAGGGGAGGGGAGCACTGAAGCTTTCTTT.

CDR3 in DNA: TGTGCTTCCAAGCGGGGGGGTGTTGCGAACACCGGGGAGCTGTTTTTT. This translates into CASKRGGVANTGELFF. This chain joins TRBV2 and TRBJ2-2, with 10 bases lining up with TRBD2. Germline-derived CDR1 and CDR2 are SNHLY and FYNNEI. The CDR3 contains 16 residues. Drawing the rest from reference TRBV2 and TRBJ2-2, the complete variable domain is EPEVTQTPSHQVTQMGQEVILRCVPISNHLYFYWYRQILGQKVEFLVSFYNNEISEKSEIFDDQFSVERPDGSNFTLKIRSTKLEDSAMYFCASKRGGVANTGELFFGEGSRLTVL.

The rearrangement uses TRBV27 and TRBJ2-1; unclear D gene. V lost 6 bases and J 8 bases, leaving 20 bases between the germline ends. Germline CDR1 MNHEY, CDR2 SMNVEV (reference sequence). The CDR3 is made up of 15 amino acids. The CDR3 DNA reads TGTGCCAGCAGCCAATCCCCTTGGCTAGTGGATGAGCAGTTCTTC. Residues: CASSQSPWLVDEQFF.

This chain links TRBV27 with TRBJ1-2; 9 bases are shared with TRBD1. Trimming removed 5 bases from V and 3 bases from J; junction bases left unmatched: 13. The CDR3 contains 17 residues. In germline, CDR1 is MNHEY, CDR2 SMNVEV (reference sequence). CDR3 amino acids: CASSLTHRGPKDYGYTF. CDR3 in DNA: TGTGCCAGCAGTCTAACCCACAGGGGGCCTAAGGACTATGGCTACACCTTC.

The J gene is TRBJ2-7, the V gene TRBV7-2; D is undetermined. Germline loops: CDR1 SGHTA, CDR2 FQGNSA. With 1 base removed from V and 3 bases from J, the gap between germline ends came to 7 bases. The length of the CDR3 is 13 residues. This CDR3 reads CASSLVLRYEQYF. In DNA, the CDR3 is TGTGCCAGCAGCTTAGTCCTCCGCTACGAGCAGTACTTC.

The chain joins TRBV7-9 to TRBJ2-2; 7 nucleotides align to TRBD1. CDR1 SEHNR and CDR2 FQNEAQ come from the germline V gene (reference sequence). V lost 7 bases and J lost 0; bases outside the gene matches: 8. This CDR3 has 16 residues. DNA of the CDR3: TGTGCCAGCAAGAGACCGGGACAGCCGAACACCGGGGAGCTGTTTTTT. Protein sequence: CASKRPGQPNTGELFF.